This T cell receptor beta chain is drawn from a study of OX40 agonist ivuxolimab in advanced cancers. CDR1 is PRHDT, CDR2 FYEKMQ, per germline (reference sequence). Trimming took 4 bases from V and 5 from J, leaving 8 bases between them. The CDR3 spans 12 residues. Profiled with immunoSEQ multiplex PCR; TCRdb holds only in-frame clones, not every one. The profile shows around 15,000 clones, about 70% of them singletons. This receptor was obtained from an adult with an advanced solid tumor such as melanoma, head and neck, liver or kidney cancer. The specimen was CD4+ or CD8+ T cells sorted from blood, collected in a trial of the OX40 agonist ivuxolimab. The chain links TRBV13 to TRBJ1-1, with D tentatively TRBD1 (6 bases). Here the CDR3 reads CASSSDSTEAFF. The CDR3 nucleotides read TGTGCCAGCAGCTCGGACAGTACTGAAGCTTTCTTT.